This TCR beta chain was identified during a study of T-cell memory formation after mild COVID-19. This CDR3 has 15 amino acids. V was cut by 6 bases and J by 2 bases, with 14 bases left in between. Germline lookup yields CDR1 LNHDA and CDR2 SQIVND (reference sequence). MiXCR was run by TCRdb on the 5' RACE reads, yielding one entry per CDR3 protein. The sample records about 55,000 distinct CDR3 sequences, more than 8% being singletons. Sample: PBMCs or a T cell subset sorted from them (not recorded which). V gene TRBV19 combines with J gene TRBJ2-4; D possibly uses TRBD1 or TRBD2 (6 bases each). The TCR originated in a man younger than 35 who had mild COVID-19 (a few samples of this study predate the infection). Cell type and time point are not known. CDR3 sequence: CASSPGGGTKNIQYF. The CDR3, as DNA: TGTGCCAGTAGCCCCGGGGGCGGGACCAAAAACATTCAGTACTTC.